The clone carrying this TCR beta chain was found a few times. The sample belongs to a study of human T cells and chemical hapten exposure. Study-wide background: While the approximately 23-week study was under way, patients received diphenylcyclopropenone on the scalp every week. Women made up most patients, who had alopecia areata, totalis or universalis.

The time point denotes: patch test 1, 2 weeks after DPC sensitization. This sample's treatment: therapeutic diphenylcyclopropenone sensitization with weekly scalp DPC. TCRdb independently ran MiXCR on the RACE reads; one entry per CDR3 protein. The table includes around 120,000 distinct CDR3 sequences, about an eighth detected once. In germline, CDR1 is SGHDT, CDR2 YYEEEE. The CDR3 contains 11 residues. The J segment lost 10 bases and the V segment lost 2 bases, leaving 2 bases of the junction unmatched. Sequenced material: whole blood, taken in connection with sensitization to the hapten diphenylcyclopropenone (DPC). This rearrangement joins TRBV5-6 to TRBJ1-1; the match to TRBD1 covers 7 bases. The clonotype originates from a man aged 18-30 years with alopecia areata. Some clones in this sample may be carry-over from other donors' samples. Written as DNA, the CDR3 is TGTGCCAGCAGCTTACAGGGGAGAGCTTTCTTT. Translation: CASSLQGRAFF.